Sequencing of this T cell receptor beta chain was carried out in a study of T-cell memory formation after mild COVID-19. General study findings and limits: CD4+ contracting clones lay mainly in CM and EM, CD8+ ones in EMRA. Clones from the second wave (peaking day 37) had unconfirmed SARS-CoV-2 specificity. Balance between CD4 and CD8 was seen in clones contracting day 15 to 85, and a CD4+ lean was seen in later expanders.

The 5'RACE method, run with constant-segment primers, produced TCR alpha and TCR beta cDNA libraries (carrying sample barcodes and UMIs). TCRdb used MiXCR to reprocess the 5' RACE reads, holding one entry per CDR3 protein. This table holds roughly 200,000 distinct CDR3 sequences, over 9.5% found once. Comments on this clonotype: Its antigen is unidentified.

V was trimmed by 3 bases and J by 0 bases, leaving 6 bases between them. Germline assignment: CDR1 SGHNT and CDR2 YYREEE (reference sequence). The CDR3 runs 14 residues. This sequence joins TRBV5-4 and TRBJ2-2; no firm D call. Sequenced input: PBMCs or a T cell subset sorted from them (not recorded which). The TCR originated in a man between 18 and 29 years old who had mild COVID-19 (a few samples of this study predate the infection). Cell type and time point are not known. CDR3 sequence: CASSSYTNTGELFF. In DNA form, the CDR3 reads TGTGCCAGCAGCTCCTACACGAACACCGGGGAGCTGTTTTTT. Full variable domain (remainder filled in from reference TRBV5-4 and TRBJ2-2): ETGVTQSPTHLIKTRGQQVTLRCSSQSGHNTVSWYQQALGQGPQFIFQYYREEENGRGNFPPRFSGLQFPNYSSELNVNALELDDSALYLCASSSYTNTGELFFGEGSRLTVL.